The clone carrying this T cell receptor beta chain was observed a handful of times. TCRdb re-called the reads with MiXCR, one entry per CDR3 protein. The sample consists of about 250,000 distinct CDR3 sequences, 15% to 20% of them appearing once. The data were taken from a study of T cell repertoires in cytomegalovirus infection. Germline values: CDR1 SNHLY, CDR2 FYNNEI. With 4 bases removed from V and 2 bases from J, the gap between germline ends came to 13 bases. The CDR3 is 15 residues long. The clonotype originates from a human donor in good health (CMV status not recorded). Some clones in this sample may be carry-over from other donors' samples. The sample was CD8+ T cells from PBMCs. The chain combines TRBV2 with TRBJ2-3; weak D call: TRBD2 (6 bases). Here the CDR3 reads CASSVAGTFTDTQYF. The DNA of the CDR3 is TGTGCCAGCAGTGTTGCGGGGACTTTCACAGATACGCAGTATTTT.